The clone carrying this T cell receptor (beta chain) was seen a few times. Its antigen is still unknown. The table came from immunoSEQ multiplex PCR; TCRdb's copy has only in-frame clones and leaves some out. Of some 90,000 clones listed, 70% to 90% are singletons. This sample was included in a study of identifying expanded T cells in peripheral blood. No infections or other immune events were documented during collection. The germline CDR1 and CDR2 sequences are GTSNPN and SVGIG (reference sequence). V lost 4 bases and J lost 9, with 16 bases in between. This CDR3 is built from 13 residues. Study outcomes and limitations: Technical replicates showed 0.9 to 1.5 changed clones; roughly two weeks about 16; four weeks 19. Variance in clone template counts between approximately 2-week samples significantly increased with total template count across all healthy donors.

The V and J genes are TRBV30 and TRBJ1-5; D is perhaps TRBD1 (5 bases). This receptor was taken from a person aged 18 to 75 in good health. What was sequenced was blood. The DNA of the CDR3 is TGTGCCTGGACCACGGGACTCGGAAGGCCCCAGCATTTT. It yields the protein CAWTTGLGRPQHF.